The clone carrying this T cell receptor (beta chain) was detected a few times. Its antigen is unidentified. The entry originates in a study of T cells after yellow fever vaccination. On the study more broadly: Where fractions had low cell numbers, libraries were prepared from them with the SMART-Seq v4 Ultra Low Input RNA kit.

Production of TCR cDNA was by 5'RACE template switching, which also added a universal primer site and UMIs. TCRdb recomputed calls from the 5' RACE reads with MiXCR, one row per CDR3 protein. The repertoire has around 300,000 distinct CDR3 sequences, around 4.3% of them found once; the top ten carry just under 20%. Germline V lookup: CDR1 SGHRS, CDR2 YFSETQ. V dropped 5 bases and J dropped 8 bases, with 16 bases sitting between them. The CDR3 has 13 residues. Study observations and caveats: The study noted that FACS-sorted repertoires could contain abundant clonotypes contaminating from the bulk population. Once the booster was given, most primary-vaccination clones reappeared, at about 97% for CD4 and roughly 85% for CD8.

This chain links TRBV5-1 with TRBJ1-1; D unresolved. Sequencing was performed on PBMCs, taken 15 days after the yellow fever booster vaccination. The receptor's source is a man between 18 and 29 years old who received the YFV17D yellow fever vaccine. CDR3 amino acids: CASRVTYNGEAFF. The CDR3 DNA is TGCGCCAGCAGGGTGACGTATAACGGAGAAGCTTTCTTT.